This entry is about one TCR beta chain. The antigen remains undetermined. With 6 bases removed from V and 1 base from J, the gap between germline ends came to 6 bases. Germline V gene sequence: CDR1 SNHLY, CDR2 FYNNEI. The length of the CDR3 is 12 residues. This entry comes from a study of cytomegalovirus exposure and HLA in healthy donors. Study-wide points: Near-uniform donor sequencing depth was presumed by presence/absence analyses. Clonal expansion was found to be greater in HLA-associated TCR beta chains than in equally common others in a later analysis.

The PCR made use of 60 Vbeta and 13 Jbeta primers. Original methodology: Roughly 11 million shared chains were among roughly 81 million unique TCR beta chains counted in a later analysis. Only in-frame clones appear in the TCRdb table, and some are missing; sequencing was by immunoSEQ multiplex PCR. V and J calls and clone size follow that table, whereas D and trimming were derived from the DNA. The table has about 80,000 clones, approximately 62% seen once. Donors counted as nominally healthy when sampled, yet unrecorded immune exposures were likely. The sequenced material came from PBMCs. The gene calls are TRBV2 and TRBJ1-2; D might be TRBD1 (5 bases). The sequence was obtained from a male donor in good health and CMV-seropositive. CDR3 in DNA: TGTGCCAGCAGCCAGGGTAACTATGGCTACACCTTC. Its translation: CASSQGNYGYTF.